These T cell receptor beta chains were read from a single sample in a study of vaccination and CD4 T cells after COVID-19. TCRdb re-analysed the PCR reads in MiXCR, keeping a single row per CDR3 protein. The data contain 20,000 to 25,000 distinct CDR3 sequences, roughly 33% of them singletons. For these TCRs, the target antigens are not known. Material: CD4+ T cells from blood, cultured in vitro, obtained about 7 months after SARS-CoV-2 vaccination. The receptors here all came from a human donor who had recovered from COVID-19. The CDR3 runs from the conserved cysteine through the conserved F or W. A D gene is named only where the DNA matches it firmly. Only some rows state a clone size, as once, few, many or a class for expanded clones.

j_call v_call clone_size d_call cdr3_nt cdr3_aa
TRBJ2-1 TRBV28 - TRBD2 TGTGCCAGCACCCGTCTAGCGGGAGGGGTGTCGTTCTTC CASTRLAGGVSFF
TRBJ2-5 TRBV2 - - TGTGCCAGCATGAGGGGCCAAGAGACCCAGTACTTC CASMRGQETQYF
TRBJ1-1 TRBV20-1 few - TGCAGTGCTAACGGCGGACTGAACACTGAAGCTTTCTTT CSANGGLNTEAFF
TRBJ2-5 TRBV5-4 few - TGTGCCAGCAGCTTGGTCTCGAAAGAGACCCAGTACTTC CASSLVSKETQYF
TRBJ1-2 TRBV14 - - TGTGCCAGCAGCCAAGATAAGGGGGGCTATGGCTACACCTTC CASSQDKGGYGYTF
TRBJ2-1 TRBV20-1 few TRBD2 TGCAGTGCTAGGGGAAGCGGGAGAGGCGCCTACAATGAGCAGTTCTTC CSARGSGRGAYNEQFF
TRBJ2-7 TRBV5-6 few TRBD1 TGTGCCAGCAGCGTCCGGGACAGACCACCGCATTACGAGCAGTACTTC CASSVRDRPPHYEQYF
TRBJ1-2 TRBV4-2 once - TGTGCCAGCAGCCAAAGCTTTCTGGGGGGCCGTAGCTATGGCTACACCTTC CASSQSFLGGRSYGYTF
TRBJ2-1 TRBV20-1 few - TGCAGTGCGAGGAAGGCCAACGGCCCAGGGCAGTTCTTC CSARKANGPGQFF
TRBJ1-2 TRBV20-1 - - TGCAGTGCTAGAGATCTCCGACAGAACTATGGCTACACCTTC CSARDLRQNYGYTF
TRBJ1-5 TRBV20-1 - TRBD1 TGCAGTGCTAGAGCTCTAGCCGGGACAGGGGTCCATCAGCCCCAGCATTTT CSARALAGTGVHQPQHF
TRBJ2-7 TRBV20-1 - - TGCAGTGCTAGAGTTGGAGGGTCACTGGAGCAGTACTTC CSARVGGSLEQYF
TRBJ2-1 TRBV7-8 few TRBD2 TGTGCCAGCAGCCCCAGGACTAGCGGGAGCGGTAATGAGCAGTTCTTC CASSPRTSGSGNEQFF
TRBJ1-5 TRBV7-9 - - TGTGCCAGCAGCTTAGGAGGCAGTTCCAATCAGCCCCAGCATTTT CASSLGGSSNQPQHF
TRBJ2-1 TRBV24-1 - TRBD1 TGTGCCACCAGGAGGGGGGGACAGGGGAGCTACAATGAGCAGTTCTTC CATRRGGQGSYNEQFF
TRBJ1-1 TRBV4-3 - - TGCGCCAGCAGCCAAGCCAGGGACACTGAAGCTTTCTTT CASSQARDTEAFF
TRBJ2-5 TRBV24-1 few - TGTGCCACCAGTGACGCACTGAAAGAGACCCAGTACTTC CATSDALKETQYF
TRBJ2-5 TRBV10-3 - TRBD2 TGTGCCATCAGTGAAGGGGCGGCGGGAGTAACGAAGACCCAGTACTTC CAISEGAAGVTKTQYF
TRBJ2-3 TRBV20-1 few TRBD2 TGCAGTGCTGTCACACTAGCGGAAGAAATCACAGATACGCAGTATTTT CSAVTLAEEITDTQYF
TRBJ1-2 TRBV28 - - TGTGCCAGCAGTTTCAGTAGCAGGGGACGGACCTATGGCTACACCTTC CASSFSSRGRTYGYTF
TRBJ1-1 TRBV24-1 few TRBD1 TGTGCCAACATAACAGGGGAGGGAATGAACACTGAAGCTTTCTTT CANITGEGMNTEAFF
TRBJ1-2 TRBV7-9 medium-sized - TGTGCCAGCAGCTTAGGAGGGGGTAATGGCTACACCTTC CASSLGGGNGYTF
TRBJ1-5 TRBV6-1 few - TGTGCCAGCAGTGGTATACAGGGTCAAAATCAGCCCCAGCATTTT CASSGIQGQNQPQHF
TRBJ2-7 TRBV27 few TRBD1 TGTGCCAGCAGGCACCGGGACAGGGGGCACGACGAGCAGTACTTC CASRHRDRGHDEQYF
TRBJ2-7 TRBV28 few TRBD1 TGTGCCAGCAAGGGGGCCTTGCGTGGCGAGCAGTACTTC CASKGALRGEQYF
TRBJ2-7 TRBV7-2 - TRBD1 TGTGCCAGCAGCTTAGCGGGGACAGGGACCTACGAGCAGTACTTC CASSLAGTGTYEQYF
TRBJ1-5 TRBV6-1 few - TGTGCCAGCAGTCGGGGGCGCAACGGCAATCAGCCCCAGCATTTT CASSRGRNGNQPQHF
TRBJ1-2 TRBV10-3 few - TGTGCCATCAAAGAGGCTCAGGGGAACTATGGCTACACCTTC CAIKEAQGNYGYTF
TRBJ1-1 TRBV7-3 few - TGTGCCAGCAGCTCGGCGGGCACTGAAGCTTTCTTT CASSSAGTEAFF
TRBJ2-3 TRBV20-1 - - TGCAGTGCTAGAACCGATCGGGATACGCAGTATTTT CSARTDRDTQYF
TRBJ1-5 TRBV4-1 - - TGCGCCAGCAGCCAAGACCCGGGCCCCAATCAGCCCCAGCATTTT CASSQDPGPNQPQHF
TRBJ2-7 TRBV10-3 - - TGTGCCATCAGTGGGACGGCGAGGGGACTCTACGAGCAGTACTTC CAISGTARGLYEQYF
TRBJ2-3 TRBV7-2 medium-sized TRBD1 TGTGCCAGCAGCTTAGGGACAGGGCACACAGATACGCAGTATTTT CASSLGTGHTDTQYF
TRBJ2-3 TRBV15 - TRBD2 TGTGCCACCAGCGCCACGGGGACTAGCGGGGCTTTCGACACAGATACGCAGTATTTT CATSATGTSGAFDTDTQYF
TRBJ2-5 TRBV5-1 once - TGCGCCAGCAGTTCGGGACAGGACCAAGGGAGGGCCCAGTACTTC CASSSGQDQGRAQYF
TRBJ1-1 TRBV28 once - TGTGCCAGCAGTTTAAATGGAGGAGGTGAAGCTTCCTTT CASSLNGGGEASF
TRBJ2-1 TRBV11-1 - TRBD2 TGTGCCAGCAGCTTAGCGTCCGGGACTATGTCCTACAATGAGCAGTTCTTC CASSLASGTMSYNEQFF
TRBJ2-7 TRBV7-8 - - TGTGCCAGCAGCTTAGATCCAGGGGGAGGCTACGAGCAGTACTTC CASSLDPGGGYEQYF
TRBJ2-1 TRBV20-1 few TRBD2 TGCAGTGCTATAGTGGGAGGGACCGACAATGAGCAGTTCTTC CSAIVGGTDNEQFF
TRBJ2-7 TRBV20-1 few - TGCAGTGCCATACGGGGAGGAGGTGAGCAGTACTTC CSAIRGGGEQYF
TRBJ1-1 TRBV4-1 - - TGCGCCAGCAGCCAGGAGGGACCGGGGAACACTGAAGCTTTCTTT CASSQEGPGNTEAFF
TRBJ2-7 TRBV20-1 few - TGCAGTGCTAGTCCCAGAGTTAGAACCTACGAGCAGTACTTC CSASPRVRTYEQYF
TRBJ2-7 TRBV5-5 - TRBD1 TGTGCCAGCAGCTTGGAGGGGGCCCAGTACTTC CASSLEGAQYF
TRBJ1-5 TRBV28 - TRBD1 TGTGCCAGCAGTTTTCACAGGGGGCTGGGAAATCAGCCCCAGCATTTT CASSFHRGLGNQPQHF
TRBJ2-7 TRBV20-1 - - TGCAGTGCAAGTAAACTCCCGGTCACCTACGAGCAGTACTTC CSASKLPVTYEQYF